This passage covers 11 T cell receptor beta chains from one sample sequenced in a study of blood T cell repertoires in COVID-19. Repertoires were generated with immunoSEQ multiplex PCR, while TCRdb's copy carries only in-frame clones and drops some. The sample lists about 480,000 clones, about nine tenths occurring once. Material: PBMCs or T cells enriched from blood (not recorded which). Receptors were obtained from a woman aged 55-70 years who had recovered from COVID-19.

The CDR3 bases are TGTGCCAGCAGCTTAGACCAGCCGGGACAGGGGCAGGATTCACCCCTCCACTTT. Its protein product is CASSLDQPGQGQDSPLHF. The chain recombines TRBV7-6 with TRBJ1-6, with 10 positions matching TRBD1. In germline, CDR1 is SGHVS, CDR2 FNYEAQ. This CDR3 has 18 residues. With V trimmed by 1 base and J by 8 bases, 11 bases remained unmatched.

This chain joins TRBV2 and TRBJ1-1, with 7 nucleotides matching TRBD1. Germline V lookup: CDR1 SNHLY, CDR2 FYNNEI. This CDR3 is 13 amino acids long. J was trimmed by 1 base and V by 7 bases; bases with no gene match: 3. CDR3 coding DNA: TGTGCCAGCATAAGACAGGGGAACACTGAAGCTTTCTTT. It codes for CASIRQGNTEAFF.

This chain joins TRBV7-9 and TRBJ2-7; D is unclear. The V gene's germline CDR1 is SEHNR and CDR2 FQNEAQ (reference sequence). There are 14 residues in the CDR3. V shed 0 bases and J shed 1 base, with 7 bases lying between them. This CDR3 is CASSLAGPSYEQYF. For the CDR3, the DNA is TGTGCCAGCAGCTTAGCCGGTCCTTCCTACGAGCAGTACTTC. The whole variable domain, filled in from reference TRBV7-9 and TRBJ2-7, reads DTGVSQNPRHKITKRGQNVTFRCDPISEHNRLYWYRQTLGQGPEFLTYFQNEAQLEKSRLLSDRFSAERPKGSFSTLEIQRTEQGDSAMYLCASSLAGPSYEQYFGPGTRLTVT.

V usage is TRBV5-8 and J usage is TRBJ1-5; D is perhaps TRBD1 (5 bases). V was trimmed by 7 bases and J by 2 bases, leaving 7 bases between them. The CDR3 runs to 12 residues. The germline gives CDR1 SGHTS, CDR2 YDEGEE. The CDR3, as DNA: TGTGCCAGCCGGGGGGGCAATCAGCCCCAGCATTTT. Translating gives CASRGGNQPQHF.

This chain uses TRBV18 with TRBJ1-4; maybe TRBD1 (5 bases). The CDR3 covers 14 residues. Germline-derived CDR1 and CDR2 are KGHSH and LQKENI. V was shortened by 3 bases and J by 6 bases, with 11 bases between the two germline ends. The CDR3 nucleotides are TGTGCCAGCTCACCGGGCAGGGCGGATGAAAAACTGTTTTTT. Translated: CASSPGRADEKLFF.

This clone occurred a few times. The chain is built from TRBV2 and TRBJ2-1; 9 bases line up with TRBD2. The CDR3 is 17 residues long. The germline V gene has CDR1 SNHLY and CDR2 FYNNEI. Trimming removed 8 bases from V and 1 base from J; junction bases left unmatched: 12. The CDR3 DNA follows: TGTGCCAGCCTCCTACCCGGGACTAGCAAGTCCTACAATGAGCAGTTCTTC. Its translation is CASLLPGTSKSYNEQFF.

There are a few counts of this clone. This chain joins TRBV7-9 and TRBJ1-1; TRBD1 might be the D (6 bases). The germline V and J ends were trimmed by 4 bases and 6 bases, with 18 bases remaining between them. The germline CDR1 and CDR2 sequences are SEHNR and FQNEAQ (reference sequence). There are 15 residues in the CDR3. The CDR3 loop reads CASSSRGGGLAEAFF. The CDR3, as DNA: TGTGCCAGCAGCTCCCGGGGAGGGGGGTTGGCTGAAGCTTTCTTT.

This sequence joins TRBV5-1 and TRBJ1-1, with D unclear. The CDR3 extends over 13 amino acids. V shed 2 bases and J shed 3 bases, with 8 bases lying between them. Germline V gene sequence: CDR1 SGHRS, CDR2 YFSETQ. The CDR3 nucleotides are TGCGCCAGCAGCTTAGTTGTAGACACTGAAGCTTTCTTT. Translation: CASSLVVDTEAFF.

The chain carries TRBV3-1 (or the pseudogene TRBV3-2) and TRBJ1-5; no reliable D call. Germline assignment: CDR1 LGHDT and CDR2 YNNKEL (reference sequence). The CDR3 is 16 amino acids. V shed 0 bases and J shed 7 bases, with 16 bases lying between them. Here the CDR3 reads CASSQDAGIGGQPQHF. The CDR3 bases are TGTGCCAGCAGCCAAGATGCGGGTATAGGTGGACAGCCCCAGCATTTT.

The V and J genes are TRBV10-2 and TRBJ1-3; maybe TRBD1 (5 bases). The germline CDR1 and CDR2 sequences are WSHSY and SAAADI. The CDR3 totals 13 residues. Trimming stripped 7 bases from V and 2 bases from J, with 9 bases between. As DNA, the CDR3 is TGCGCCAGCAATCAGGGTACTGGAAACACCATATATTTT. Amino acid sequence: CASNQGTGNTIYF.

The V call is TRBV6-5, the J call TRBJ2-7; unclear D gene. CDR1 and CDR2 (germline): MNHEY, SVGAGI. Deletions cut 5 bases from V and 6 bases from J, with 14 bases between. The CDR3 spans 13 residues. The CDR3: CASSPPSRTEQYF. As DNA, the CDR3 is TGTGCCAGCAGTCCCCCTTCTAGAACCGAGCAGTACTTC.